The 32 T cell receptor beta chains in this list originate from one sample, sequenced in a study of beta chain features in type 1 diabetes. TCRB transcripts that were expressed got sequenced, as all of the isolated RNA had been reverse transcribed. This table comes from immunoSEQ multiplex PCR, and its TCRdb copy is limited to in-frame clones, with some not included. This sample has more than 150,000 clones, with around 13% found just once. Sequencing used central memory CD4+ T cells from blood. The receptors shown here come from a woman younger than 30 in good health.

This clone was observed a single time. This sequence joins TRBV6-5 and TRBJ1-2, with TRBD1 as a possible D gene (5 bases). V dropped 7 bases and J dropped 4 bases, with 16 bases sitting between them. CDR3 length equals 14 residues. Germline loops: CDR1 MNHEY, CDR2 SVGAGI. CDR3 in DNA: TGTGCCAGCACTAACGGGGGGGGACGCTATGGCTACACCTTC. Amino acid sequence: CASTNGGGRYGYTF.

In this sample, this clone turned up a few times. The chain employs TRBV18 and TRBJ2-7; 12 nucleotides align to TRBD1. Germline lookup yields CDR1 KGHSH and CDR2 LQKENI. This CDR3 spans 17 amino acids. V dropped 6 bases and J dropped 1; count of bases not matched to a gene: 10. CDR3 sequence reads: CASSSGTGGLSSYEQYF. DNA of the CDR3: TGTGCCAGCTCCTCCGGGACAGGGGGCTTATCTTCCTACGAGCAGTACTTC.

V and J are TRBV28 and TRBJ2-7, with TRBD2 matching 9 bases. In germline, CDR1 is MDHEN, CDR2 SYDVKM. The V segment lost 8 bases and the J segment 3 bases; nucleotides outside the gene matches: 2. This CDR3 is 12 amino acids long. The CDR3 region has the DNA TGTGCCAGCGGCGGGAGGGACTACGAGCAGTACTTC. Residues: CASGGRDYEQYF.

The V call is TRBV14, the J call TRBJ2-7, with TRBD1 as a possible D gene (6 bases). CDR1 and CDR2 from the germline V gene are SGHDN and FVKESK. CDR3 size: 15 residues. V lost 3 bases, J lost 0 bases, and 12 bases lay in between. Here the CDR3 DNA reads TGTGCCAGCAGCCAGATGACAGGAAGCTCCTACGAGCAGTACTTC. Translating it yields CASSQMTGSSYEQYF. Filled out from reference TRBV14 and TRBJ2-7, the complete variable domain reads EAGVTQFPSHSVIEKGQTVTLRCDPISGHDNLYWYRRVMGKEIKFLLHFVKESKQDESGMPNNRFLAERTGGTYSTLKVQPAELEDSGVYFCASSQMTGSSYEQYFGPGTRLTVT.

This clone showed up just a few times. Within the sample, other DNA sequences also encode this same CDR3. This sequence joins TRBV28 and TRBJ2-6; D is uncertain. Between the trimmed V and J ends, which lost 4 bases and 0 bases, there was a span of 7 bases. The CDR3 consists of 15 residues. Germline V gene data show CDR1 as MDHEN and CDR2 as SYDVKM. CDR3 region: CASSSSGSGANVLTF. CDR3 in DNA: TGTGCCAGCAGTTCATCAGGCTCTGGGGCCAACGTCCTGACTTTC.

The chain joins TRBV28 to TRBJ1-1; the D gene is possibly TRBD1 (5 bases). V dropped 2 bases and J dropped 0 bases, with 7 bases sitting between them. The CDR3 runs 14 residues. Germline CDR1 MDHEN, CDR2 SYDVKM. CDR3 nucleotide sequence: TGTGCCAGCAGTTTAGGACACCTGAACACTGAAGCTTTCTTT. Its translation: CASSLGHLNTEAFF.

V and J are TRBV12-2 and TRBJ2-5; TRBD2 reflects the table's D call only, with no check against the DNA. TRBV12-2 is a pseudogene locus. The CDR3 contains 19 residues. CDR3 loop: CASRLAPKLVERVQETQYF. In DNA, the CDR3 is TGTGCAAGTCGCTTAGCGCCGAAGTTGGTCGAACGGGTCCAAGAGACCCAGTACTTC.

This clone was seen a few times. The V and J genes are TRBV18 and TRBJ2-7; D is undetermined. Germline CDR1 is KGHSH and CDR2 is LQKENI. The V end lost 0 bases, the J end lost 3 bases, and 9 bases lay between the germline ends. The CDR3 has 14 residues. CDR3 residues: CASSPPSQHYEQYF. The CDR3 DNA is TGTGCCAGCTCACCACCGTCACAGCACTACGAGCAGTACTTC.

The chain joins TRBV7-9 to TRBJ2-5; D remains unclear. Germline-derived CDR1 and CDR2 are SEHNR and FQNEAQ (reference sequence). CDR3 length equals 13 residues. The V gene lost 3 bases and the J gene lost 1 base, with 6 bases spanning the gap. CDR3 residues: CASSFILQETQYF. DNA for the CDR3: TGTGCCAGCAGCTTCATACTCCAAGAGACCCAGTACTTC.

The chain uses TRBV4-2 and TRBJ2-7; 9 bases align to TRBD1. V lost 7 bases and J lost 4; bases outside the gene matches: 8. Germline-derived CDR1 and CDR2 are LGHNA and YNFKEQ. The CDR3 totals 14 residues. CDR3 in amino acids: CASTPGQGYYEQYF. The CDR3 DNA is TGTGCCAGCACCCCGGGACAGGGATATTACGAGCAGTACTTC.

There are a few counts of this clone. V and J are TRBV30 and TRBJ2-1; a possible D gene is TRBD2 (7 bases). Germline values: CDR1 GTSNPN, CDR2 SVGIG (reference sequence). Trimming pared 4 bases from V and 0 bases from J, leaving 16 bases between. This CDR3 has 16 residues. The CDR3 region has the DNA TGTGCCTGGAAGGTAGGGGGAGGGGACTCCTACAATGAGCAGTTCTTC. This gives the protein CAWKVGGGDSYNEQFF.

Of note for this clone: An end of the junction does not agree with germline; a read error may underlie this. The gene calls are TRBV7-7 and TRBJ2-5; 7 nucleotides align to TRBD1. This CDR3 has 14 amino acids. The germline gives CDR1 SSHAT, CDR2 FNYEAQ (reference sequence). The CDR3 coding sequence is TGTGCTAGCAGCTCGACTCAGGGGGTAGAGACCCAGTACTTC. As protein: CASSSTQGVETQYF. The variable domain in full, completed from reference TRBV7-7 and TRBJ2-5, reads GAGVSQSPRYKVTKRGQDVTLRCDPISSHATLYWYQQALGQGPEFLTYFNYEAQPDKSGLPSDRFSAERPEGSISTLTIQRTEQRDSAMYRCASSSTQGVETQYFGPGTRLLVL.

There are a few counts of this clone. The gene calls are TRBV25-1 and TRBJ2-7; D not certain. V shed 8 bases and J shed 0 bases, with 14 bases lying between them. CDR1 is MGHDK and CDR2 is SYGVNS in the germline V gene. The CDR3 sequence is 14 residues long. The CDR3 DNA is TGTGCCAGCTTTAGGAGCCCCAGCTCCTACGAGCAGTACTTC. Its translation: CASFRSPSSYEQYF.

The rearrangement joins TRBV5-1 to TRBJ2-1; D is possibly TRBD2 (5 bases). The ends were cut back, 2 bases at V and 4 bases at J, with 13 bases in the middle. From germline, CDR1 is SGHRS and CDR2 YFSETQ. CDR3 length: 15 residues. CDR3 loop: CASSLPLLEYNEQFF. In DNA, the CDR3 is TGCGCCAGCAGCTTACCTTTACTAGAATACAATGAGCAGTTCTTC.

This clone has just a few counts. The rearrangement links TRBV18 to TRBJ2-7; TRBD2 is a possible D gene (5 bases). This CDR3 is 15 amino acids long. V gave up 3 bases and J gave up 5 bases, with 17 bases separating them. The V gene's germline CDR1 is KGHSH and CDR2 LQKENI. As DNA, the CDR3 is TGTGCCAGCTCACCTTCCTCCCGGGTCGGGGACGAGCAGTACTTC. It encodes CASSPSSRVGDEQYF.

The rearrangement links TRBV5-4 to TRBJ2-1, with TRBD2 matching over 16 bases. Germline V lookup: CDR1 SGHNT, CDR2 YYREEE (reference sequence). Trimming removed 4 bases from V and 10 bases from J; junction bases left unmatched: 11. This CDR3 spans 17 amino acids. The CDR3 reads CASSPGLAGGLGEEQFF. In nucleotides, the CDR3 is TGTGCCAGCAGCCCGGGACTAGCGGGAGGGCTCGGAGAGGAGCAGTTCTTC.

This clone was counted only a few times. The chain is built from TRBV28 and TRBJ2-7, with a weak D call TRBD1 (6 bases). The germline CDR1 and CDR2 sequences are MDHEN and SYDVKM. The CDR3 extends over 11 amino acids. Trimming removed 8 bases from V and 9 bases from J, with 14 bases in between. CDR3 in amino acids: CASCRGGPQYF. CDR3 in DNA: TGTGCCAGCTGTCGAGGGGGACCGCAGTACTTC.

This chain links TRBV7-8 with TRBJ2-7; D is ambiguous. Trimming pared 5 bases from V and 1 base from J, leaving 12 bases between. This CDR3 is 14 amino acids long. Germline V gene sequence: CDR1 SGHVS, CDR2 FQNEAQ. The CDR3 loop reads CASSPLTDSYEQYF. DNA for the CDR3: TGTGCCAGCAGCCCCTTGACTGATTCCTACGAGCAGTACTTC.

In its sample, this clone was seen a few times. The V gene is TRBV29-1, the J gene TRBJ1-2; D not resolved. Per the germline V gene, CDR1 is SQVTM and CDR2 is ANQGSEA. V was pared by 0 bases and J by 1 base, with 15 bases between. This CDR3 contains 16 residues. The CDR3 DNA reads as TGCAGCGTTGAAGATACCGGCCAGGTCGATAACTATGGCTACACCTTC. Encoded protein: CSVEDTGQVDNYGYTF.

The CDR3 nucleotides read TGTGCCACCAGCAGAGACAGGGGGAGGAATGAGCAGTTCTTC. Amino acid sequence: CATSRDRGRNEQFF. J is TRBJ2-1 and V is TRBV15; weak D call: TRBD1 (7 bases). Germline CDR1 reads LNHNV; CDR2 reads YYDKDF (reference sequence). CDR3 length equals 14 residues. V lost 0 bases, J lost 7 bases, and 10 bases lay in between.

V gene TRBV9 combines with J gene TRBJ2-1; the D gene is possibly TRBD2 (5 bases). The CDR3 spans 15 residues. Germline V gene lookup returns CDR1 SGDLS and CDR2 YYNGEE. V lost 3 bases to trimming and J lost 7 bases, with 17 bases between them. The CDR3 DNA sequence: TGTGCCAGCAGCGCCGGGAATAGCCCCTCGAATGAGCAGTTCTTC. The encoded protein is CASSAGNSPSNEQFF.

This chain uses TRBV29-1 with TRBJ2-6; 8 bases match TRBD1. J lost 1 base, V lost 7 bases, and 6 bases had no gene match. This CDR3 has 15 amino acids. Germline CDR1 reads SQVTM; CDR2 reads ANQGSEA. The chain's CDR3 is CSAGTGRSGANVLTF. CDR3 nucleotides: TGCAGCGCCGGGACAGGCAGATCTGGGGCCAACGTCCTGACTTTC.

The chain has TRBV18 and TRBJ2-7, with TRBD1 matching over 8 bases. Germline lookup yields CDR1 KGHSH and CDR2 LQKENI. J was trimmed by 2 bases and V by 10 bases; bases with no gene match: 7. The CDR3 runs 13 residues. In nucleotides, the CDR3 is TGTGCCACCAGACAGGGGTCACCCTACGAGCAGTACTTC. Translating gives CATRQGSPYEQYF. Combining the CDR3 with reference TRBV18 and TRBJ2-7 gives the whole variable domain NAGVMQNPRHLVRRRGQEARLRCSPMKGHSHVYWYRQLPEEGLKFMVYLQKENIIDESGMPKERFSAEFPKEGPSILRIQQVVRGDSAAYFCATRQGSPYEQYFGPGTRLTVT.

This clone has just a few counts. CDR3 in DNA: TGTGCCAGCAGGCGACAGGTGGGCACAGATACGCAGTATTTT. Translating it yields CASRRQVGTDTQYF. V usage is TRBV14 and J usage is TRBJ2-3, with TRBD1 as a possible D gene (6 bases). V gave up 6 bases and J gave up 1 base, with 11 bases separating them. The CDR3 runs to 14 residues. Germline lookup yields CDR1 SGHDN and CDR2 FVKESK. Using reference TRBV14 and TRBJ2-3 for the parts outside the CDR3, the full variable domain is EAGVTQFPSHSVIEKGQTVTLRCDPISGHDNLYWYRRVMGKEIKFLLHFVKESKQDESGMPNNRFLAERTGGTYSTLKVQPAELEDSGVYFCASRRQVGTDTQYFGPGTRLTVL.

This clone came up a few times. The J gene is TRBJ1-1, the V gene TRBV14, with TRBD1 matching over 8 bases. The CDR3 loop spans 15 amino acids. Germline assignment: CDR1 SGHDN and CDR2 FVKESK. Trimming took 2 bases from V and 0 from J; bases not matched to a gene: 2. In DNA, the CDR3 is TGTGCCAGCAGCCAATTGACAGGGGTGAACACTGAAGCTTTCTTT. This gives the protein CASSQLTGVNTEAFF.

This chain connects TRBV7-9 to TRBJ1-1; TRBD1 might be the D (6 bases). Trimming took off 1 base at V and 1 base at J, with 13 bases between the two ends. This CDR3 spans 16 amino acids. Germline lookup yields CDR1 SEHNR and CDR2 FQNEAQ (reference sequence). The CDR3 DNA sequence: TGTGCCAGCAGCTTAGATGGGGGCGGATCGAACACTGAAGCTTTCTTT. Its protein product is CASSLDGGGSNTEAFF.

In regard to this clone: The same CDR3 is also encoded by other DNA sequences in this sample. The chain links TRBV18 to TRBJ1-2; TRBD1 might be the D (6 bases). Germline CDR1 reads KGHSH; CDR2 reads LQKENI. V was pared by 6 bases and J by 4 bases, with 12 bases between. The CDR3 is 13 amino acids. CDR3 in amino acids: CASSPTGTYGYTF. In DNA, the CDR3 is TGTGCCAGCTCTCCTACAGGGACCTATGGCTACACCTTC.

The chain joins TRBV5-4 to TRBJ2-2, with 10 bases lining up with TRBD2. Germline assignment: CDR1 SGHNT and CDR2 YYREEE (reference sequence). CDR3 length: 17 residues. Trimming at V came to 3 bases and at J to 1 base, leaving 6 bases not matched to a gene. The CDR3 DNA reads as TGTGCCAGCAGCTCGTTAGCGGGAGGATTGAACACCGGGGAGCTGTTTTTT. Translated, it gives CASSSLAGGLNTGELFF.

This chain links TRBV30 with TRBJ2-5, with 10 bases matching TRBD2. V shed 2 bases, J shed 6 bases, and the junction held 3 bases outside the gene matches. The V gene's germline CDR1 is GTSNPN and CDR2 SVGIG (reference sequence). The CDR3 sequence is 13 residues long. In DNA, the CDR3 is TGTGCCTGGAGTCTAGCGGGAGAAAAGACCCAGTACTTC. It specifies CAWSLAGEKTQYF.

This chain links TRBV29-1 with TRBJ1-3; 7 nucleotides match TRBD1. This CDR3 contains 15 residues. V was clipped by 6 bases and J by 0 bases; unmatched bases: 8. Germline V gives CDR1 SQVTM, CDR2 ANQGSEA. The CDR3 DNA is TGCAGCGTATCAGGGACAGTGAGCTCTGGAAACACCATATATTTT. This encodes CSVSGTVSSGNTIYF.

This clone appeared a few times. The chain is built from TRBV5-1 and TRBJ2-3; TRBD2 agrees at 9 bases. The CDR3 covers 14 residues. Germline values: CDR1 SGHRS, CDR2 YFSETQ. V was pared by 7 bases and J by 1 base, with 4 bases of the junction left unmatched. The CDR3 region is CASLERGGTDTQYF. CDR3 DNA: TGCGCCAGCCTCGAGCGGGGGGGCACAGATACGCAGTATTTT.

The V call is TRBV28, the J call TRBJ2-7, with D hard to call. The V gene lost 4 bases and the J gene lost 4 bases, with 8 bases spanning the gap. CDR1 and CDR2 from the germline V gene are MDHEN and SYDVKM. The CDR3 has 12 residues. CDR3 protein: CASSWADYEQYF. The CDR3 bases are TGTGCCAGCAGTTGGGCAGATTACGAGCAGTACTTC. The full variable domain, its missing parts supplied by reference TRBV28 and TRBJ2-7, is DVKVTQSSRYLVKRTGEKVFLECVQDMDHENMFWYRQDPGLGLRLIYFSYDVKMKEKGDIPEGYSVSREKKERFSLILESASTNQTSMYLCASSWADYEQYFGPGTRLTVT.